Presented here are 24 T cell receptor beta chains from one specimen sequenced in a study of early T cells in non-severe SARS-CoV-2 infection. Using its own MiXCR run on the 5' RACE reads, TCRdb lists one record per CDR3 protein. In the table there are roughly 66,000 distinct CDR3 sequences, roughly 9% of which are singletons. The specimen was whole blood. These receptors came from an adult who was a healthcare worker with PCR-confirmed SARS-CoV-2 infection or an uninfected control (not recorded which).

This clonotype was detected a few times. The CDR3 nucleotides read TGTGCCAGCAGCGATCCGGGGCCGAACAATGAGCAGTTCTTC. Its translation is CASSDPGPNNEQFF. The V and J genes are TRBV7-9 and TRBJ2-1, with D perhaps matching TRBD1 or TRBD2 (5 bases each). V lost 5 bases and J lost 5, with 13 bases in between. This CDR3 comprises 14 residues. Germline loops: CDR1 SEHNR, CDR2 FQNEAQ (reference sequence). The full variable domain, with the rest looked up from reference TRBV7-9 and TRBJ2-1, is DTGVSQNPRHKITKRGQNVTFRCDPISEHNRLYWYRQTLGQGPEFLTYFQNEAQLEKSRLLSDRFSAERPKGSFSTLEIQRTEQGDSAMYLCASSDPGPNNEQFFGPGTRLTVL.

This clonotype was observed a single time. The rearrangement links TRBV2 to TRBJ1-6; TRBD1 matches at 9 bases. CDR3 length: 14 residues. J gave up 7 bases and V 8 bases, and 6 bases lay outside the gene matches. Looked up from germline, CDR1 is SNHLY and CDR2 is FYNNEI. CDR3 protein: CASYTGTGNSPLHF. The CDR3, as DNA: TGTGCCAGCTACACCGGGACAGGGAATTCACCCCTCCACTTT.

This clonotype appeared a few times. The DNA of the CDR3 is TGTGCCAGCAACAAGCGTTGCTCCTATAATTCACCCCTCCACTTT. Translating gives CASNKRCSYNSPLHF. This chain links TRBV21-1 with TRBJ1-6. TRBV21-1 is described as a pseudogene. This CDR3 has 15 amino acids.

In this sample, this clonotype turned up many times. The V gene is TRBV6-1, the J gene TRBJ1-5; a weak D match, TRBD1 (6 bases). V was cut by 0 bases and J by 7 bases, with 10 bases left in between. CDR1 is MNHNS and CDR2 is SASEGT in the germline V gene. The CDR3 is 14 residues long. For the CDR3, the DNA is TGTGCCAGCAGTGAAGCTCGGGGGCGGCAGCCCCAGCATTTT. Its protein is CASSEARGRQPQHF.

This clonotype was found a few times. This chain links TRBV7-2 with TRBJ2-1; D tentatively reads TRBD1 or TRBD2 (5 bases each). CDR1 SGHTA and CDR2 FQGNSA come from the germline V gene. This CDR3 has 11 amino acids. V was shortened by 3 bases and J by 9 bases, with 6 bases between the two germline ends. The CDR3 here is CASSLRGEQFF. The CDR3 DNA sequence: TGTGCCAGCAGCTTGAGGGGTGAGCAGTTCTTC.

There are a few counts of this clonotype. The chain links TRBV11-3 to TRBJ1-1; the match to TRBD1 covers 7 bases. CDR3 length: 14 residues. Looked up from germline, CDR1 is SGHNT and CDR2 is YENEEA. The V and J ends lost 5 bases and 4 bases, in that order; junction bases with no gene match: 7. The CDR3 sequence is CASSTGQAGTEAFF. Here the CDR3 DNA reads TGTGCCAGCAGCACAGGACAGGCAGGCACTGAAGCTTTCTTT.

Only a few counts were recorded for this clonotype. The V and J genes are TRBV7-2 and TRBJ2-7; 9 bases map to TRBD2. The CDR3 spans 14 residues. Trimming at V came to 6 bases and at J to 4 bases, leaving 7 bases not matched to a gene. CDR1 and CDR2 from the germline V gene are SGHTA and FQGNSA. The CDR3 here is CASSFSSGDYEQYF. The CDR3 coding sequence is TGTGCCAGCAGTTTCTCTAGCGGGGATTACGAGCAGTACTTC.

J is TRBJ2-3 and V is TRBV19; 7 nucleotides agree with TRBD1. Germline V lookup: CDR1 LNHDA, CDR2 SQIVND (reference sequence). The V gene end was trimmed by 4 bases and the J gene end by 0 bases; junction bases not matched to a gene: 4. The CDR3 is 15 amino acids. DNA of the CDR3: TGTGCCAGTAGTACCGACAGGGTGAGCACAGATACGCAGTATTTT. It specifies CASSTDRVSTDTQYF.

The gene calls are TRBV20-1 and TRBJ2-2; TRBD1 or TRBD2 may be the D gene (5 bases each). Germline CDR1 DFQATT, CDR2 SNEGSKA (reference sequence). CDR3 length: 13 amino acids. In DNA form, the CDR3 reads TGCAGCGCTTCGGGGCCAAACACCGGGGAGCTGTTTTTT. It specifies CSASGPNTGELFF.

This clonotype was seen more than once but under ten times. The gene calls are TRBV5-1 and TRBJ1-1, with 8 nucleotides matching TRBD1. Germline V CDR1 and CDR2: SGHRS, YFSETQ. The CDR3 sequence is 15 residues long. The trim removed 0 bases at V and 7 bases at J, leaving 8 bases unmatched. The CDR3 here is CASSLEAQGEDEAFF. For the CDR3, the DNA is TGCGCCAGCAGCTTGGAGGCACAGGGGGAGGATGAAGCTTTCTTT.

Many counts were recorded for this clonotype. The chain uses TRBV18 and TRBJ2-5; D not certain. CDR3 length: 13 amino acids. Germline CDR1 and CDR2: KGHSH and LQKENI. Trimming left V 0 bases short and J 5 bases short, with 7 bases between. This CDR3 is CASSPPGGETQYF. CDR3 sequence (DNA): TGTGCCAGCTCACCACCGGGTGGGGAGACCCAGTACTTC.

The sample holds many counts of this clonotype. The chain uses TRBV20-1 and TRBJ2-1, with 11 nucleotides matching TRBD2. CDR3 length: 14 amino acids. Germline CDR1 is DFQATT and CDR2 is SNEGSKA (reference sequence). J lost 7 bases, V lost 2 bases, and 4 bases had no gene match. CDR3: CSARKLAGANEQFF. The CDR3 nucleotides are TGCAGTGCTAGAAAACTAGCGGGAGCGAATGAGCAGTTCTTC.

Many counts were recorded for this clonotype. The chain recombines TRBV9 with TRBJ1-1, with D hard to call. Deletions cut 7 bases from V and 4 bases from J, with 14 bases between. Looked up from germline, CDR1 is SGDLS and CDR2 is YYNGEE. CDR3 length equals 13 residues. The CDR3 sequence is CASRRGTGTEAFF. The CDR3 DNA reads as TGTGCCAGCCGCCGGGGAACTGGCACTGAAGCTTTCTTT.

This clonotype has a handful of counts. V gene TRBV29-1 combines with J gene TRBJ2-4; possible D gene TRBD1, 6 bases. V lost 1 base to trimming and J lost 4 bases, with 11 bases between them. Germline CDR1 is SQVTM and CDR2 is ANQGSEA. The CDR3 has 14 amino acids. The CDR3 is CSVEALQGKNIQYF. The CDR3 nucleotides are TGCAGCGTTGAAGCTCTACAGGGTAAAAACATTCAGTACTTC.

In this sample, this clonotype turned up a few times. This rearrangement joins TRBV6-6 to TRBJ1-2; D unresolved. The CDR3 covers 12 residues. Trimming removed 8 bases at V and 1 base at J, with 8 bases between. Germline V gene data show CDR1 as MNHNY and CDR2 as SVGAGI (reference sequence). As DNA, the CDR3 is TGTGCCAGCTCGGGGAGTAACTATGGCTACACCTTC. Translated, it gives CASSGSNYGYTF.

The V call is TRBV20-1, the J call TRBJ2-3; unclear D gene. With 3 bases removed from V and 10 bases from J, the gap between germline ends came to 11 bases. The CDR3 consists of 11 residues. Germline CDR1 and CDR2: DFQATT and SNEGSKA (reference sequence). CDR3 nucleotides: TGCAGTGCTAGCGGCCCCACGGCGCAGTATTTT. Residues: CSASGPTAQYF.

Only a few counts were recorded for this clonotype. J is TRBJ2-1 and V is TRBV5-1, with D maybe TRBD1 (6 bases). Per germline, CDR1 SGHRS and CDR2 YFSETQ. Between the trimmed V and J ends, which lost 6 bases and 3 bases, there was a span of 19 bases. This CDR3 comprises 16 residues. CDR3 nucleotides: TGCGCCAGCATCCCCGACCGGGGCAGGGGCTACAATGAGCAGTTCTTC. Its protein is CASIPDRGRGYNEQFF.

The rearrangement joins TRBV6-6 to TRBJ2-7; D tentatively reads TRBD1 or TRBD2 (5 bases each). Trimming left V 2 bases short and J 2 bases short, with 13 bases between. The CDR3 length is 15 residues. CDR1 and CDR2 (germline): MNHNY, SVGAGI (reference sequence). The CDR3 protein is CASSYGRDGTYEQYF. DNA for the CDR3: TGTGCCAGCAGTTACGGTAGGGACGGAACCTACGAGCAGTACTTC.

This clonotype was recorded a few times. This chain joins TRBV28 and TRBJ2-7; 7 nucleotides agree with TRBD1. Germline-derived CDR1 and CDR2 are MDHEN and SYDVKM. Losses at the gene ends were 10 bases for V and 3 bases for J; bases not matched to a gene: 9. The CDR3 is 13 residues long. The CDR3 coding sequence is TGTGCCATCAAACCAAGGACAGGCTACGAGCAGTACTTC. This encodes CAIKPRTGYEQYF. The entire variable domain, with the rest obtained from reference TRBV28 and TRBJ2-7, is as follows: DVKVTQSSRYLVKRTGEKVFLECVQDMDHENMFWYRQDPGLGLRLIYFSYDVKMKEKGDIPEGYSVSREKKERFSLILESASTNQTSMYLCAIKPRTGYEQYFGPGTRLTVT.

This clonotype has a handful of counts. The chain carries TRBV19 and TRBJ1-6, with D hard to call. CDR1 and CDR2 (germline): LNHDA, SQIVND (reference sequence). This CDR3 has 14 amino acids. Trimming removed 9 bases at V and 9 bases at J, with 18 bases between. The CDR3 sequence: CARQIRRSCSPLHF. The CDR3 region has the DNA TGTGCCAGGCAAATAAGGCGCTCCTGTTCACCCCTCCACTTT.

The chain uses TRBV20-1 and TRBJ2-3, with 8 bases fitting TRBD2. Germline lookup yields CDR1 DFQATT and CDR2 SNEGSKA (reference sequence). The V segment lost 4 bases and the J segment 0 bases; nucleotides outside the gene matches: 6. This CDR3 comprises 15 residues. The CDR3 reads CSAKRASGSTDTQYF. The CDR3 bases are TGCAGTGCTAAGAGGGCTAGCGGGAGCACAGATACGCAGTATTTT.

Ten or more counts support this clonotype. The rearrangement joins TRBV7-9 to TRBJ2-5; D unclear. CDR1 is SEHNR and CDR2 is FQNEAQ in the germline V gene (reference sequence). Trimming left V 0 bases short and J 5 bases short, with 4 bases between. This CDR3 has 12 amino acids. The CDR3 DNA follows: TGTGCCAGCAGCTTAGCAACGGAGACCCAGTACTTC. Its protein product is CASSLATETQYF.

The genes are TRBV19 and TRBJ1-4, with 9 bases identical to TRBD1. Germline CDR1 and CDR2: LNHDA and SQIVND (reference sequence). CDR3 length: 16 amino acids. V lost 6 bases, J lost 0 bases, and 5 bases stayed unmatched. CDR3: CASSGQGFSTNEKLFF. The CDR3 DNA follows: TGTGCCAGTAGCGGACAGGGGTTTTCAACTAATGAAAAACTGTTTTTT.

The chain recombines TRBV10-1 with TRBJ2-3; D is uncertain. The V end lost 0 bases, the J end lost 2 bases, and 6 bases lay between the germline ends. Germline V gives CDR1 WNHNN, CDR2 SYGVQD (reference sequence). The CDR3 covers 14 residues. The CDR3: CASSESGNTDTQYF. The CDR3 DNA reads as TGCGCCAGCAGTGAGTCTGGTAACACAGATACGCAGTATTTT.